The 2 T cell receptor beta chains below all came from one sample that was sequenced in a study of shared T cell receptors in the human thymus. Repertoires were generated with immunoSEQ multiplex PCR, while TCRdb's copy carries only in-frame clones and drops some. The table includes some 640,000 clones, around 87% detected once. The same sample was also used in a study of human thymus T cells.

Material for sequencing was thymocytes. The receptor set was obtained from a boy under three years old with a congenital heart defect.

A single count supports this clone. V gene TRBV28 combines with J gene TRBJ1-5, with 10 bases fitting TRBD1. Looked up from germline, CDR1 is MDHEN and CDR2 is SYDVKM. V shed 4 bases and J 7 bases; nucleotides not matched to a gene: 1. CDR3 length: 13 amino acids. The CDR3 here is CASSWTGGQPQHF. DNA for the CDR3: TGTGCCAGCAGTTGGACAGGGGGGCAGCCCCAGCATTTT.

The genes are TRBV19 and TRBJ2-3; 7 bases are a match to TRBD1. The V gene end was trimmed by 6 bases and the J gene end by 2 bases; junction bases not matched to a gene: 8. Germline V gives CDR1 LNHDA, CDR2 SQIVND (reference sequence). CDR3 length: 15 residues. The CDR3 loop reads CASSIRGSHTDTQYF. The DNA of the CDR3 is TGTGCCAGTAGCATCAGGGGGTCTCACACAGATACGCAGTATTTT.